The 20 T cell receptor beta chains reported below all come from one sample, sequenced in a study of T-cell memory formation after mild COVID-19. TCRdb analysed the 5' RACE reads with MiXCR anew, one entry per CDR3 protein. The top ten clones hold approximately 13% of a sample with some 440,000 distinct CDR3 sequences, roughly 25% of them seen once. Sequencing was carried out using PBMCs or a T cell subset sorted from them (not recorded which). These receptors all stem from an adult woman who had mild COVID-19 (a few samples of this study predate the infection). Cell type and time point are not known.

This rearrangement joins TRBV11-2 to TRBJ1-2; the match to TRBD1 covers 7 bases. CDR3 size: 14 residues. The V gene end was trimmed by 8 bases and the J gene end by 5 bases; junction bases not matched to a gene: 11. Germline CDR1 is SGHAT and CDR2 is FQNNGV. Here the CDR3 DNA reads TGTGCCAGCCGAATAGCAGGGGGAGGATATGGCTACACCTTC. It translates to CASRIAGGGYGYTF.

This clonotype was detected a few times. The chain couples TRBV7-9 to TRBJ2-5, with TRBD1 identical over 10 bases. CDR3 size: 15 residues. In germline, CDR1 is SEHNR, CDR2 FQNEAQ (reference sequence). The V segment lost 4 bases and the J segment 5 bases; nucleotides outside the gene matches: 7. CDR3: CASSSPGTGVETQYF. CDR3 bases: TGTGCCAGCAGCTCCCCCGGGACAGGGGTCGAGACCCAGTACTTC.

This chain connects TRBV6-1 to TRBJ1-1, with 7 nucleotides matching TRBD1. The CDR3 consists of 20 residues. Looked up from germline, CDR1 is MNHNS and CDR2 is SASEGT. The junction had 18 bases not matched to a gene; V was cut back by 2 bases and J by 0 bases. The CDR3 region is CASSEQERAGRGPLNTEAFF. As DNA, the CDR3 is TGTGCCAGCAGTGAACAAGAAAGAGCGGGGAGGGGGCCACTGAACACTGAAGCTTTCTTT.

This clonotype has at least ten counts. The chain joins TRBV5-4 to TRBJ2-7, with 8 nucleotides matching TRBD1. The CDR3 is made up of 15 amino acids. V trimming: 4 bases; J trimming: 2 bases; junction bases outside the gene matches: 8. CDR1 and CDR2 (germline): SGHNT, YYREEE (reference sequence). The CDR3 DNA reads as TGTGCCAGCAGCCTCGCCGGGACAGGAGCCTACGAGCAGTACTTC. This encodes CASSLAGTGAYEQYF.

The V and J genes are TRBV4-1 and TRBJ1-5, with 7 bases fitting TRBD1. V shed 0 bases, J shed 6 bases, and the junction held 11 bases outside the gene matches. This CDR3 comprises 17 residues. In germline, CDR1 is MGHRA, CDR2 YSYEKL. CDR3 nucleotide sequence: TGCGCCAGCAGCCAAGATTCGGCAGGGGGTGTGGGTCAGCCCCAGCATTTT. This sequence encodes CASSQDSAGGVGQPQHF.

This clonotype was seen many times. The genes are TRBV30 and TRBJ2-1; 8 bases match TRBD2. The CDR3 totals 13 residues. The V segment lost 4 bases and the J segment 6 bases; nucleotides outside the gene matches: 5. Germline loops: CDR1 GTSNPN, CDR2 SVGIG (reference sequence). The CDR3 nucleotides are TGTGCCTGGACAGTCGGGAGGGCCAATGAGCAGTTCTTC. Its protein is CAWTVGRANEQFF.

The rearrangement links TRBV3-1 to TRBJ2-3, with D maybe TRBD1 (6 bases). Trimming took 1 base from V and 0 from J, leaving 11 bases between them. Germline CDR1 reads LGHDT; CDR2 reads YNNKEL (reference sequence). The CDR3 sequence is 16 residues long. CDR3 in amino acids: CASSQAGALSTDTQYF. CDR3 DNA sequence: TGTGCCAGCAGCCAAGCAGGGGCACTCAGCACAGATACGCAGTATTTT.

J is TRBJ2-5 and V is TRBV2; 7 bases agree with TRBD1. CDR1 is SNHLY, CDR2 FYNNEI, per germline. With 7 bases clipped from V and 5 bases from J, the junction kept 7 bases outside the gene matches. CDR3 length equals 13 residues. The CDR3 sequence is CASKTGRIETQYF. The DNA for the CDR3 is TGTGCCAGCAAGACAGGGAGAATCGAGACCCAGTACTTC.

V is TRBV10-3 and J is TRBJ2-7; either TRBD1 or TRBD2 may supply D (5 bases each). The CDR3 extends over 13 amino acids. Trimming shortened V by 4 bases and J by 5 bases, and 12 bases separated the two germline ends. From germline, CDR1 is ENHRY and CDR2 SYGVKD. The CDR3 sequence is CAISVEGPNEQYF. CDR3 in DNA: TGTGCCATCAGTGTTGAGGGACCCAACGAGCAGTACTTC.

The chain uses TRBV4-2 and TRBJ2-7; TRBD2 matches at 7 bases. V shed 1 base, J shed 0 bases, and the junction held 6 bases outside the gene matches. Germline V gives CDR1 LGHNA, CDR2 YNFKEQ. CDR3 length: 16 amino acids. The CDR3 DNA sequence: TGTGCCAGCAGCCAAGCTCGGGGGGACTCCTCCTACGAGCAGTACTTC. This translates into CASSQARGDSSYEQYF.

The gene calls are TRBV2 and TRBJ2-3, with 7 bases aligning to TRBD2. This CDR3 region has 14 residues. The V gene end was trimmed by 6 bases and the J gene end by 1 base; junction bases not matched to a gene: 4. Germline V gives CDR1 SNHLY, CDR2 FYNNEI. CDR3 sequence: CASSWLAGTDTQYF. CDR3 sequence (DNA): TGTGCCAGCAGCTGGCTAGCGGGCACAGATACGCAGTATTTT.

A few counts support this clonotype. The CDR3 bases are TGTGCCAGCTCTCGGGACAGGTCGGAGACCCAGTACTTC. Translated, it gives CASSRDRSETQYF. The rearrangement links TRBV18 to TRBJ2-5, with 8 bases matching TRBD1. Germline loops: CDR1 KGHSH, CDR2 LQKENI. The CDR3 covers 13 residues. The J segment lost 5 bases and the V segment lost 6 bases, leaving 5 bases of the junction unmatched.

The chain recombines TRBV12-3 or TRBV12-4 with TRBJ2-3; 7 bases line up with TRBD2. The CDR3 length is 14 residues. The V segment lost 5 bases and the J segment 4 bases; nucleotides outside the gene matches: 6. The CDR3 loop reads CASSEGGLSDTQYF. The CDR3 nucleotides read TGTGCCAGCAGTGAGGGAGGGCTATCAGATACGCAGTATTTT.

This clonotype was seen only a few times. V gene TRBV7-8 combines with J gene TRBJ1-1; tentatively, D is TRBD1 (5 bases). V was pared by 2 bases and J by 4 bases, with 11 bases between. The CDR3 consists of 14 residues. Germline CDR1 SGHVS, CDR2 FQNEAQ. In DNA form, the CDR3 reads TGTGCCAGCAGCTTACGCAGGGCGGGCACTGAAGCTTTCTTT. As protein: CASSLRRAGTEAFF.

This clonotype has ten or more counts. The chain joins TRBV7-9 to TRBJ2-3; no clear D. Germline loops: CDR1 SEHNR, CDR2 FQNEAQ (reference sequence). The CDR3 runs 14 residues. Trimming removed 5 bases at V and 0 bases at J, with 9 bases between. CDR3 sequence (DNA): TGTGCCAGCAGCCCCTCGGACAGCACAGATACGCAGTATTTT. Translated, it gives CASSPSDSTDTQYF.

V is TRBV20-1 and J is TRBJ2-5, with 12 nucleotides matching TRBD2. The CDR3 spans 15 residues. In germline, CDR1 is DFQATT, CDR2 SNEGSKA (reference sequence). After removal of 5 bases from V and 5 bases from J, the junction contained 9 bases not matched to a gene. The CDR3 region is CSAAPSGGALETQYF. CDR3 in DNA: TGCAGTGCTGCCCCTAGCGGGGGGGCCTTGGAGACCCAGTACTTC.

This clonotype showed up just a few times. The chain is built from TRBV7-8 and TRBJ2-2, with TRBD2 identical over 10 bases. This CDR3 has 19 amino acids. Germline V lookup: CDR1 SGHVS, CDR2 FQNEAQ. After removal of 0 bases from V and 3 bases from J, the junction contained 10 bases not matched to a gene. The CDR3 reads CASSLALLAGNGDTGELFF. CDR3 bases: TGTGCCAGCAGCTTAGCCCTACTAGCGGGAAACGGGGACACCGGGGAGCTGTTTTTT.

The chain has TRBV6-2 or TRBV6-3 and TRBJ2-7; D possibly corresponds to TRBD2 (6 bases). Germline V CDR1 and CDR2: MNHEY, SVGEGT. The CDR3 is 15 residues long. Trimming shortened V by 7 bases and J by 3 bases, and 19 bases separated the two germline ends. The CDR3 sequence is CASTPRDGSFYEQYF. The CDR3 DNA reads as TGTGCCAGCACTCCCCGAGACGGGAGCTTCTACGAGCAGTACTTC.

This clonotype appeared many times. The chain is built from TRBV7-8 and TRBJ1-1; the match to TRBD1 covers 7 bases. CDR3 size: 16 residues. V was pared by 5 bases and J by 0 bases, with 9 bases of the junction left unmatched. In germline, CDR1 is SGHVS, CDR2 FQNEAQ. CDR3 in amino acids: CASSNRQGTMNTEAFF. In DNA, the CDR3 is TGTGCCAGCAGCAACAGACAGGGAACAATGAACACTGAAGCTTTCTTT.

The chain has TRBV6-5 and TRBJ2-1; 12 bases line up with TRBD2. This CDR3 comprises 13 residues. Per germline, CDR1 MNHEY and CDR2 SVGAGI. The V segment lost 5 bases and the J segment 15 bases; nucleotides outside the gene matches: 8. CDR3 sequence: CASSQSPGLAGFF. CDR3 in DNA: TGTGCCAGCAGTCAATCGCCGGGACTAGCGGGGTTCTTC.